One and the same sample provided the 9 T cell receptor beta chains below, sequenced in a study of cytomegalovirus exposure and HLA in healthy donors. Use of 60 Vbeta and 13 Jbeta primers characterized the PCR. Measured with immunoSEQ multiplex PCR; TCRdb has only the in-frame clones, and not every one. This sample's table has 56,000 or so clones. The sequenced sample was PBMCs. These receptors all stem from a female donor in good health and CMV-seronegative.

The chain recombines TRBV30 with TRBJ1-1; 11 bases are a match to TRBD1. CDR1 and CDR2 (germline): GTSNPN, SVGIG (reference sequence). This CDR3 is 14 amino acids long. V was clipped by 3 bases and J by 3 bases; unmatched bases: 3. CDR3: CAWSGQGADTEAFF. The CDR3 DNA follows: TGTGCCTGGAGCGGACAGGGGGCGGACACTGAAGCTTTCTTT.

This rearrangement joins TRBV29-1 to TRBJ1-1; D is perhaps TRBD1 (5 bases). Trimming left V 4 bases short and J 3 bases short, with 12 bases between. The CDR3 is 13 amino acids. CDR1 and CDR2 from the germline V gene are SQVTM and ANQGSEA. The CDR3: CSVGAGLDTEAFF. CDR3 nucleotides: TGCAGCGTTGGAGCAGGGTTGGACACTGAAGCTTTCTTT.

Comments on this clone: No DNA is shown, since the ends of the CDR3 on it are uncertain; the CDR3 is the one TCRdb lists. The chain employs TRBV6-1 and TRBJ1-5. Germline loops: CDR1 MNHNS, CDR2 SASEGT. The CDR3 adds up to 16 amino acids, both ends counted. CDR3 loop: CASSEHSLVTISPSIF.

J is TRBJ1-2 and V is TRBV18; possible D gene TRBD1, 5 bases. Germline CDR1 reads KGHSH; CDR2 reads LQKENI. With 2 bases removed from V and 4 bases from J, the gap between germline ends came to 14 bases. CDR3 length: 15 residues. The CDR3 DNA follows: TGTGCCAGCTCACCAAGGAACGGGGGGGGCTATGGCTACACCTTC. Its translation is CASSPRNGGGYGYTF.

J is TRBJ2-5 and V is TRBV9; TRBD2 might be the D (5 bases). CDR3 size: 14 residues. CDR1 and CDR2 (germline): SGDLS, YYNGEE. The V and J ends lost 3 bases and 5 bases respectively, with 14 bases between them. The CDR3 region is CASSGKIRGETQYF. As DNA, the CDR3 is TGTGCCAGCAGCGGTAAAATAAGAGGGGAGACCCAGTACTTC.

As to this clone: A junction boundary mismatches the germline segment, possibly from a read error. The V call is TRBV9, the J call TRBJ2-1; maybe TRBD1 (5 bases). The germline gives CDR1 SGDLS, CDR2 YYNGEE. The length of the CDR3 is 15 residues. The CDR3 loop is CASSVGQGSDNEQFF. The DNA of the CDR3 is TGTGCCAGCAGCGTAGGGCAGGGCTCCGACAATGAGCAGTTCTTC.

V usage is TRBV30 and J usage is TRBJ2-5; 8 bases are shared with TRBD2. The CDR3 is 15 amino acids. CDR1 GTSNPN and CDR2 SVGIG come from the germline V gene (reference sequence). The trim removed 0 bases at V and 1 base at J, leaving 4 bases unmatched. CDR3 protein: CAWSVPGGIQETQYF. The CDR3 nucleotides are TGTGCCTGGAGTGTACCGGGGGGGATCCAAGAGACCCAGTACTTC.

This chain uses TRBV5-1 with TRBJ1-4; D unclear. Germline CDR1 and CDR2: SGHRS and YFSETQ. The CDR3 spans 15 residues. The germline V and J ends were trimmed by 4 bases and 8 bases, with 18 bases remaining between them. The CDR3 protein is CASSPTAGSPEKLFF. CDR3 sequence (DNA): TGCGCCAGCAGCCCTACCGCAGGAAGTCCCGAAAAACTGTTTTTT. Variable domain in full (rest from reference TRBV5-1 and TRBJ1-4): KAGVTQTPRYLIKTRGQQVTLSCSPISGHRSVSWYQQTPGQGLQFLFEYFSETQRNKGNFPGRFSGRQFSNSRSEMNVSTLELGDSALYLCASSPTAGSPEKLFFGSGTQLSVL.

The DNA for the CDR3 is TGTGCCAGCAGCTTAGGGACTATCAATCAGCCCCAGCATTTT. Protein: CASSLGTINQPQHF. The chain has TRBV7-2 and TRBJ1-5; D unclear. V was clipped by 1 base and J by 3 bases, with 7 bases between them. In germline, CDR1 is SGHTA, CDR2 FQGNSA. There are 14 residues in the CDR3.